Listed here are 16 T cell receptor beta chains from one sample, sequenced in a study of T cell clonality in common variable immunodeficiency. Profiling relied on immunoSEQ multiplex PCR, and the TCRdb table lists in-frame clones only, not all of them. This repertoire holds over 50,000 clones, and none appear only once. Sequenced material: peripheral blood mononuclear cells. All receptors derive from a person aged 18-70 years in good health.

This clone occurred many times. The read ends 3 residues shy of where the CDR3 ends; the end is completed using the germline J gene. The rearrangement uses TRBV29-1 and TRBJ2-1, with a weak D call TRBD2 (6 bases). Deletions cut 4 bases from V and 2 bases from J, with 12 bases between. This CDR3 contains 14 residues. Per the germline V gene, CDR1 is SQVTM and CDR2 is ANQGSEA. CDR3 DNA, as far as it was read: TGCAGCGTTGCTCCTAGCGCGACCTACAATGAG. Protein: CSVAPSATYNE. The whole CDR3 protein reads CSVAPSATYNEQFF.

This clone was seen repeatedly, ten times or more. The read comes to an end 3 residues before the CDR3 does, leaving the germline J gene to fill in the end. The chain joins TRBV5-4 to TRBJ1-2; TRBD1 aligns across 8 bases. The CDR3 is made up of 14 amino acids. The V and J ends lost 4 bases and 5 bases, in that order; junction bases with no gene match: 7. Per germline, CDR1 SGHNT and CDR2 YYREEE (reference sequence). Incomplete CDR3 DNA: TGTGCCAGCAGCCGCGACAGGGGTTGGTATGGC. This translates into CASSRDRGWYG. The CDR3, in full, reads CASSRDRGWYGYTF.

This clone was recorded at least ten times. The read ends 3 residues shy of where the CDR3 ends; the end is completed using the germline J gene. The chain couples TRBV18 to TRBJ2-1; no clear D. Germline loops: CDR1 KGHSH, CDR2 LQKENI. This CDR3 is 14 amino acids long. V was pared by 2 bases and J by 5 bases, with 10 bases between. The covered CDR3 bases are TGTGCCAGCTCACCAGGTGGCACCAACAATGAG. It is translated as CASSPGGTNNE. The complete CDR3 sequence is CASSPGGTNNEQFF.

This clone was seen a few times. The read terminates 3 residues before the CDR3 end, so the remaining end is supplied by the germline J gene. The chain links TRBV2 to TRBJ1-2, with D unclear. From germline, CDR1 is SNHLY and CDR2 FYNNEI. This CDR3 spans 16 amino acids. Incomplete CDR3 DNA: TGTGCCAGCAGGTCTCCTAGCGGTGACCCCTCCTACGAG. Translating gives CASRSPSGDPSYE. The whole CDR3 sequence is CASRSPSGDPSYEYTF.

This clone was picked up many times. The CDR3 end falls 3 residues outside the read, so it is completed with the germline J gene. This sequence joins TRBV30 and TRBJ2-4; tentative D call: TRBD2 (6 bases). This CDR3 is built from 12 residues. The V gene lost 4 bases and the J gene lost 8 bases, with 12 bases spanning the gap. In germline, CDR1 is GTSNPN, CDR2 SVGIG (reference sequence). CDR3 loop: CAWTRGGDIQYF. The CDR3 bases that were read are TGTGCCTGGACTAGGGGCGGGGACATT. Based on the CDR3 plus reference TRBV30 and TRBJ2-4, the full variable domain is SQTIHQWPATLVQPVGSPLSLECTVEGTSNPNLYWYRQAAGRGLQLLFYSVGIGQISSEVPQNLSASRPQDRQFILSSKKLLLSDSGFYLCAWTRGGDIQYFGAGTRLSVL.

Ten or more counts support this clone. Read data end 3 residues before the CDR3 end; the end is taken from the germline J gene. V usage is TRBV5-1 and J usage is TRBJ1-2, with D tentatively TRBD1 (5 bases). V dropped 5 bases and J dropped 7 bases, with 12 bases sitting between them. Germline assignment: CDR1 SGHRS and CDR2 YFSETQ. This CDR3 spans 12 amino acids. CDR3 amino acids: CASSADGGGYTF. CDR3 DNA, as far as it was read: TGCGCCAGCAGTGCGGACGGGGGTGGC.

In the case of this clone: The read gets to within 3 residues of the CDR3 end, and the germline J gene fills in the rest. The V and J genes are TRBV7-9 and TRBJ2-3; 7 bases agree with TRBD2. This CDR3 has 14 amino acids. Germline V gene data show CDR1 as SEHNR and CDR2 as FQNEAQ (reference sequence). The CDR3 sequence is CASSLLAAKETQYF. CDR3 DNA, as far as it was read: TGTGCCAGCAGCTTGCTAGCGGCCAAAGAGACG.

This clone was seen at least ten times. With the read ending 3 residues before the CDR3 end, the germline J gene is used to fill in that end. This chain connects TRBV30 to TRBJ2-3; TRBD2 matches 10 bases. CDR1 is GTSNPN and CDR2 is SVGIG in the germline V gene (reference sequence). The CDR3 is 11 amino acids. Germline trimming cut 6 bases from V and 7 bases from J; bases unmatched to any gene: 1. The sequenced part of the CDR3 DNA is TGTGCCTGTAGCGGGAGGTATACG. It codes for CACSGRYT. The CDR3, in full, reads CACSGRYTQYF. The whole variable domain, filled in from reference TRBV30 and TRBJ2-3, reads SQTIHQWPATLVQPVGSPLSLECTVEGTSNPNLYWYRQAAGRGLQLLFYSVGIGQISSEVPQNLSASRPQDRQFILSSKKLLLSDSGFYLCACSGRYTQYFGPGTRLTVL.

This clone was recorded many times. From the germline J gene comes the end of the CDR3, since the read stops 3 residues before it. This chain connects TRBV29-1 to TRBJ1-2; TRBD1 matches at 9 bases. Per germline, CDR1 SQVTM and CDR2 ANQGSEA. The CDR3 is 13 amino acids. Trimming at V came to 4 bases and at J to 6 bases, leaving 6 bases not matched to a gene. The sequenced part of the CDR3 DNA is TGCAGCGTTGGACAGGGGGACGGGAATGGC. Translation: CSVGQGDGNG. In full, the CDR3 is CSVGQGDGNGYTF.

At least ten counts were recorded for this clone. The CDR3 is cut off 3 residues early in the read; its end comes from the germline J gene. The chain has TRBV18 and TRBJ2-7; 7 bases fit TRBD1. The junction had 17 bases not matched to a gene; V was cut back by 3 bases and J by 6 bases. CDR1 is KGHSH, CDR2 LQKENI, per germline. The length of the CDR3 is 17 residues. The CDR3 protein is CASSPQIIGGRGVEQYF. The CDR3 bases that were read are TGTGCCAGCTCACCGCAAATAATAGGGGGCCGCGGTGTCGAG.

This clone was seen repeatedly, ten times or more. From the germline J gene comes the end of the CDR3, since the read stops 3 residues before it. The chain is built from TRBV29-1 and TRBJ2-6; 8 nucleotides agree with TRBD1. This CDR3 spans 15 amino acids. CDR1 and CDR2 (germline): SQVTM, ANQGSEA. The V segment lost 7 bases and the J segment 0 bases; nucleotides outside the gene matches: 5. The CDR3 spells CSARTGLSGANVLTF. The part of the CDR3 DNA that was read is TGCAGCGCACGGACAGGGCTCTCTGGGGCCAACGTC.

This clone was detected only a few times. An end of the junction does not agree with germline; a read error may underlie this. The read ends 3 residues before the CDR3 terminus; that terminus is restored from the germline J gene. J is TRBJ2-3 and V is TRBV19; 7 bases are a match to TRBD1. The CDR3 runs to 15 residues. From germline, CDR1 is LNHDA and CDR2 SQIVND (reference sequence). The CDR3 reads CTSSISGGPDQPQYF. The sequenced part of the CDR3 DNA is TGTACCAGTAGTATCTCAGGGGGTCCGGATCAGCCG.

This clone was seen ten or more times. The missing CDR3 end, 3 residues past where the read stops, is filled in from the germline J gene. Different DNA sequences within this sample yield the same CDR3. The genes are TRBV6-2 or TRBV6-3 and TRBJ1-1; D not resolved. The length of the CDR3 is 13 residues. V lost 0 bases and J 3 bases, leaving 5 bases between the germline ends. Germline V lookup: CDR1 MNHEY, CDR2 SVGEGT. The sequenced CDR3 bases are TGTGCCAGCAGTTACTCACGGGACACTGAA. This sequence encodes CASSYSRDTE. Given in full, the CDR3 is CASSYSRDTEAFF.

This clone has ten or more counts. The sequence runs out 3 residues before the end of the CDR3; the remainder is reconstructed from the germline J gene. The chain carries TRBV7-2 and TRBJ2-3, with D maybe TRBD2 (5 bases). Trimming took off 3 bases at V and 2 bases at J, with 9 bases between the two ends. CDR3 length equals 14 residues. CDR1 SGHTA and CDR2 FQGNSA come from the germline V gene. The CDR3 sequence: CASSLRLTTDTQYF. The sequenced part of the CDR3 DNA is TGTGCCAGCAGCTTGAGACTAACCACAGATACG.

In its sample, this clone was seen many times. The DNA ends 3 residues before the CDR3 does, and the rest of the CDR3 is filled in from the germline J gene. The chain combines TRBV2 with TRBJ2-1, with 8 bases lining up with TRBD2. This CDR3 is 16 amino acids long. The V segment lost 6 bases and the J segment 0 bases; nucleotides outside the gene matches: 7. CDR1 and CDR2 (germline): SNHLY, FYNNEI. CDR3 bases read: TGTGCCAGCAGGGATCTAGCGGGTTACTCCTACAATGAG. Amino acid sequence: CASRDLAGYSYNE. The full-length CDR3 reads as CASRDLAGYSYNEQFF.

This clone was counted between two and nine times. Read coverage stops 3 residues before the CDR3 terminus; the germline J gene supplies the remainder. The gene calls are TRBV18 and TRBJ2-7; 11 bases are shared with TRBD2. The V segment lost 6 bases and the J segment 4 bases; nucleotides outside the gene matches: 2. This CDR3 spans 13 amino acids. The germline gives CDR1 KGHSH, CDR2 LQKENI. The CDR3 DNA, read in part, is TGTGCCAGCTCCGGGACTAGCGGTTACGAG. Its protein is CASSGTSGYE. The CDR3 reads in full as CASSGTSGYEQYF.